This TCR beta chain was profiled in a study of blood T cells in healthy people across ages. A second PCR of 7 to 11 cycles used a sample-barcoded 5' primer and a J-beta primer mix. TCRdb independently ran MiXCR on the 5' RACE reads; one entry per CDR3 protein. The table lists 800,000 to 950,000 distinct CDR3 sequences, under 50% of them singletons. Study results and limitations: With age, beta diversity per million T cells declined roughly linearly, significantly by approximately 40.

As concerns this clonotype: The antigen is unknown.

Sequencing input: blood. The source of this sequence is a man aged 25 to 40 in good health.

In nucleotides, the CDR3 is TGTGCCAGCAGCTCCGGATACCGAGGCATTCAGTACTTC. This codes for CASSSGYRGIQYF. This chain uses TRBV7-2 with TRBJ2-7, with D uncertain. Matching the DNA end better, TRBJ2-4 makes the J call doubtful. Germline V CDR1 and CDR2: SGHTA, FQGNSA. CDR3 size: 13 residues.